This TCR beta chain was obtained from a study of cytomegalovirus exposure and HLA in healthy donors. As to this clone: Its matching antigen is unknown.

60 Vbeta and 13 Jbeta primers were used in PCR. Generated by immunoSEQ multiplex PCR, the TCRdb table keeps only in-frame clones and is missing some. Here the sample spans tens of thousands of clones, approximately 80% being singletons. Points from the study as a whole: Available immune exposure information was restricted to CMV serostatus only. Reports showed the classifier diagnosing cytomegalovirus status with high specificity and sensitivity.

The TCR comes from a man aged 50 to 59 in good health and CMV-seronegative. What was sequenced was PBMCs.

Here the CDR3 DNA reads TGTGCCAGCTCACCCCCAGGGACCAGGGGTATCGACAATGAGCAGTTCTTC. Residues: CASSPPGTRGIDNEQFF. The chain has TRBV18 and TRBJ2-1; D might be TRBD1 (6 bases). V gave up 3 bases and J gave up 5 bases, with 20 bases separating them. This CDR3 is built from 17 residues. Germline V gene sequence: CDR1 KGHSH, CDR2 LQKENI.